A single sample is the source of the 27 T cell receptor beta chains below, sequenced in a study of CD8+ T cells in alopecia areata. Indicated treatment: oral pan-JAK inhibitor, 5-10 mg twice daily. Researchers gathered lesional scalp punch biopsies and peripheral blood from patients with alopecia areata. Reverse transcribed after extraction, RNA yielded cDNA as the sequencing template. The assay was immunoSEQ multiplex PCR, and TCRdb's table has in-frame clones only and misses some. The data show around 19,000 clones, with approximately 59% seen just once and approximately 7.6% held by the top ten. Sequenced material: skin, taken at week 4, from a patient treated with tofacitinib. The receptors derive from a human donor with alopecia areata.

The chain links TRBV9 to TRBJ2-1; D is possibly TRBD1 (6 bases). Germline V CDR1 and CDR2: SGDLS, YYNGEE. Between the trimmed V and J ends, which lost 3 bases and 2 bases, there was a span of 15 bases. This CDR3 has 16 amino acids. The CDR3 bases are TGTGCCAGCAGCGCCATAAGGGGGACCCCCTACAATGAGCAGTTCTTC. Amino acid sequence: CASSAIRGTPYNEQFF.

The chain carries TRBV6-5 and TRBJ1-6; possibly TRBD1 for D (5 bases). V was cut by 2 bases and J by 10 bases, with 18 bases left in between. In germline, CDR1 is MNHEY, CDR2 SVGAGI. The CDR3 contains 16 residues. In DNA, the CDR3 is TGTGCCAGCAGTTACATGTCGGGGGACGCAAGATCACCCCTCCACTTT. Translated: CASSYMSGDARSPLHF.

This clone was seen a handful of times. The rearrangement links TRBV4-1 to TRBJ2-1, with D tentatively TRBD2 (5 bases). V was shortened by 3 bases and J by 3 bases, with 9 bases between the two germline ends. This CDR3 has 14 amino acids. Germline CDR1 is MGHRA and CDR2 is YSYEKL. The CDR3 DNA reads TGCGCCAGCAGCCACCTCGGGAACTACAATGAGCAGTTCTTC. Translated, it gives CASSHLGNYNEQFF.

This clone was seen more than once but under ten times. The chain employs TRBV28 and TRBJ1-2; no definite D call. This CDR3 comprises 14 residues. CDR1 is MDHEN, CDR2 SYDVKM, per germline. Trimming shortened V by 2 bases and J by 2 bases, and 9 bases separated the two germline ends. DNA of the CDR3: TGTGCCAGCAGTTTACTCCAGGTCAACTATGGCTACACCTTC. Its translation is CASSLLQVNYGYTF.

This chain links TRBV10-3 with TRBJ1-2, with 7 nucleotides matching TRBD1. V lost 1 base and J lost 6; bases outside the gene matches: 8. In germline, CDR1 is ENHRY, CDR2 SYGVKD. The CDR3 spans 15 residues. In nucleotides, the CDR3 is TGTGCCATCAGTGAGTTGACAGGGACAGCTAATGGCTACACCTTC. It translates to CAISELTGTANGYTF.

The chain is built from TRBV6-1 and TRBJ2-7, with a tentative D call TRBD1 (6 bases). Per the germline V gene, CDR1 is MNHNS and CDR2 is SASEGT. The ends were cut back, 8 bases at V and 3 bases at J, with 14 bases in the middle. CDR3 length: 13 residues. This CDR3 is CASSGQTYYEQYF. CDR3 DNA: TGTGCCAGCTCAGGACAGACATACTACGAGCAGTACTTC.

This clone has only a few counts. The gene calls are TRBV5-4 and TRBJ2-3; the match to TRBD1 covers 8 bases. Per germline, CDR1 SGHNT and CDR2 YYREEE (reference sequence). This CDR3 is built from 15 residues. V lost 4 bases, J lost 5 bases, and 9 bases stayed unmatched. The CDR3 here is CASSKPDRVEDTQYF. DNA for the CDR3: TGTGCCAGCAGCAAACCGGACAGGGTCGAAGATACGCAGTATTTT. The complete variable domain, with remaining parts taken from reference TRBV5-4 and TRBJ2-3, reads ETGVTQSPTHLIKTRGQQVTLRCSSQSGHNTVSWYQQALGQGPQFIFQYYREEENGRGNFPPRFSGLQFPNYSSELNVNALELDDSALYLCASSKPDRVEDTQYFGPGTRLTVL.

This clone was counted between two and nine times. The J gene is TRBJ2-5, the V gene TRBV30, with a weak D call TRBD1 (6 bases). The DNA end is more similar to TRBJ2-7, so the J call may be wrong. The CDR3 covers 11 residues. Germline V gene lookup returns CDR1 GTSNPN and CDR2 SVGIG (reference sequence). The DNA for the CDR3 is TGTGCCTTCGGACAGTTCTACGAGCAGTACTTC. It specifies CAFGQFYEQYF.

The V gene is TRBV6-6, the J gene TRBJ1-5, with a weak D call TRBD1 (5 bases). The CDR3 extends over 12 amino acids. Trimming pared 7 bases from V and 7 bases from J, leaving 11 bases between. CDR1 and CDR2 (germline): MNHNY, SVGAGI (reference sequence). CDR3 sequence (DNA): TGTGCCAGCACCTTGGGGGGGCAGCCCCAGCATTTT. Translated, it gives CASTLGGQPQHF.

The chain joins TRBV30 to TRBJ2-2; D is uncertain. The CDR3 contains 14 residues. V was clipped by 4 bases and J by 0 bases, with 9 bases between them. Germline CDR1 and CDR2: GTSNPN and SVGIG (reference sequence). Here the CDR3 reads CAWNWGTNTGELFF. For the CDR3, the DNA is TGTGCCTGGAATTGGGGAACGAACACCGGGGAGCTGTTTTTT. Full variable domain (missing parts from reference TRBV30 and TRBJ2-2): SQTIHQWPATLVQPVGSPLSLECTVEGTSNPNLYWYRQAAGRGLQLLFYSVGIGQISSEVPQNLSASRPQDRQFILSSKKLLLSDSGFYLCAWNWGTNTGELFFGEGSRLTVL.

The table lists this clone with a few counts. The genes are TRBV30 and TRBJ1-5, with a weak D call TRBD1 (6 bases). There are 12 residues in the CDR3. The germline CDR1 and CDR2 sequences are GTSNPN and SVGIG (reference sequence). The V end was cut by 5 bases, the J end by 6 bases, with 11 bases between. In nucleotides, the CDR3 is TGTGCCTGGGGACAGTATTCTCAGCCCCAGCATTTT. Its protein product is CAWGQYSQPQHF.

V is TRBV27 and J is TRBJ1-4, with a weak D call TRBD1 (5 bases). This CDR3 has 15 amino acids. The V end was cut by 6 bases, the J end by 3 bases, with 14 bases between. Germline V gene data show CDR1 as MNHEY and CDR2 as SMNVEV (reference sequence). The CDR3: CASRKRGYSNEKLFF. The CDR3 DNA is TGTGCCAGCAGAAAAAGGGGCTACTCTAATGAAAAACTGTTTTTT.

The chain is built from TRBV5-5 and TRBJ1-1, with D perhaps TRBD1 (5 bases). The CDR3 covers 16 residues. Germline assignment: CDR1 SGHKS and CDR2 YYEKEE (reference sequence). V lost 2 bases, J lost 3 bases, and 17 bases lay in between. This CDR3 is CASSFSPRVGDTEAFF. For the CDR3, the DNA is TGTGCCAGCAGCTTTTCACCAAGGGTAGGGGACACTGAAGCTTTCTTT.

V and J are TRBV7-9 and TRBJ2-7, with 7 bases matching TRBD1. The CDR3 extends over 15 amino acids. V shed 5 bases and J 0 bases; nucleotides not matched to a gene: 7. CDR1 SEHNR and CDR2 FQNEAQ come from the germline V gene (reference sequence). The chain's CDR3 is CASSGDSLSSYEQYF. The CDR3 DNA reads TGTGCCAGCAGCGGGGACAGCCTTAGCTCCTACGAGCAGTACTTC.

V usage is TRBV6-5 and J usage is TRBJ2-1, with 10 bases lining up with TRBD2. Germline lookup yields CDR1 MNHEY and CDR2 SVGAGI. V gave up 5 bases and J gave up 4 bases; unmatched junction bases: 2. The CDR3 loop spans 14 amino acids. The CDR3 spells CASSLAGAYNEQFF. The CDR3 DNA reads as TGTGCCAGCAGTCTAGCGGGGGCGTACAATGAGCAGTTCTTC.

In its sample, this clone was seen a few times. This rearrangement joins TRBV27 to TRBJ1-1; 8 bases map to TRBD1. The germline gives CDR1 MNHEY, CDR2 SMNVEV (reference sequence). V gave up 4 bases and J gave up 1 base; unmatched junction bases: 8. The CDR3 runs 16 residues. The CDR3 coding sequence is TGTGCCAGCAGTTATACGACCGGACAGGGGAACACTGAAGCTTTCTTT. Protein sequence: CASSYTTGQGNTEAFF.

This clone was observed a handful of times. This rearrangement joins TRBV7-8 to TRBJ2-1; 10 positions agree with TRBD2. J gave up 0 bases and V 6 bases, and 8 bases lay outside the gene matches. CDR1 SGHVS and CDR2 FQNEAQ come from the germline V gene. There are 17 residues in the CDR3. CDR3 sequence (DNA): TGTGCCAGCAGACTTAGCGGGGGGCCGGGCTCCTACAATGAGCAGTTCTTC. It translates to CASRLSGGPGSYNEQFF.

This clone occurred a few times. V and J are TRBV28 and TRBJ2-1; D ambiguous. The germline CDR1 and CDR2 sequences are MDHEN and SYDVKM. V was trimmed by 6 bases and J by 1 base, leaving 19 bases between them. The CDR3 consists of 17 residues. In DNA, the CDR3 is TGTGCCAGCAGCGAATTTACCCTAGTCCGGTCCTACAATGAGCAGTTCTTC. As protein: CASSEFTLVRSYNEQFF.

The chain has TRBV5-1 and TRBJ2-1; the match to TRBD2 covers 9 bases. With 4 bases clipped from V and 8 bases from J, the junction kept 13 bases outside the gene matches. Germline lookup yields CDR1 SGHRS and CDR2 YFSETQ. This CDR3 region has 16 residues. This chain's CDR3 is CASSALGRGGGDEQFF. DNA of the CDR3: TGCGCCAGCAGCGCCCTAGGGCGGGGGGGTGGTGATGAGCAGTTCTTC.

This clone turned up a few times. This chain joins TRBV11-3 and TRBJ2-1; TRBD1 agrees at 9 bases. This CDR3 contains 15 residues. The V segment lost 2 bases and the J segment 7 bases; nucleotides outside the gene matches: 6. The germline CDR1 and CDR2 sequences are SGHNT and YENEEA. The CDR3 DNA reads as TGTGCCAGCAGCTTAATGACAGGGGGTAAGAATGAGCAGTTCTTC. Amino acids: CASSLMTGGKNEQFF.

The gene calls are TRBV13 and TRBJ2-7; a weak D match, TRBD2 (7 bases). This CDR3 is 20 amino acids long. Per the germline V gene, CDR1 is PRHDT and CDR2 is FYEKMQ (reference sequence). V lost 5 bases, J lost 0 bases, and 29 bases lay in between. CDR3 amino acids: CASSGRLGRGRLTNSYEQYF. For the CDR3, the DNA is TGTGCCAGCAGCGGGAGATTGGGGCGGGGGCGCCTCACCAACTCCTACGAGCAGTACTTC. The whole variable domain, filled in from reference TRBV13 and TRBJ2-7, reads AAGVIQSPRHLIKEKRETATLKCYPIPRHDTVYWYQQGPGQDPQFLISFYEKMQSDKGSIPDRFSAQQFSDYHSELNMSSLELGDSALYFCASSGRLGRGRLTNSYEQYFGPGTRLTVT.

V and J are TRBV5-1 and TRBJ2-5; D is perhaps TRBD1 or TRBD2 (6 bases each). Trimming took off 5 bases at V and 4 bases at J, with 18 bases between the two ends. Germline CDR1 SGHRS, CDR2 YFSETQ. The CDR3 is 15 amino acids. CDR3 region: CASRRLGGLLETQYF. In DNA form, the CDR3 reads TGCGCCAGCAGGCGCCTAGGGGGGCTTTTAGAGACCCAGTACTTC.

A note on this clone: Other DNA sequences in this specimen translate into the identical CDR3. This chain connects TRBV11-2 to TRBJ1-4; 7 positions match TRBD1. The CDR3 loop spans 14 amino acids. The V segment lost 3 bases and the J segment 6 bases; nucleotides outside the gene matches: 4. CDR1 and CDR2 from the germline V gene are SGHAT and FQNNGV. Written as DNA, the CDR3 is TGTGCCAGCAGCTTGGGGCAGGGGGATGAAAAACTGTTTTTT. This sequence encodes CASSLGQGDEKLFF.

The CDR3 reads CATSKFPSTDTQYF. DNA for the CDR3: TGTGCCACCAGCAAATTTCCTAGCACAGATACGCAGTATTTT. This chain uses TRBV15 with TRBJ2-3; D call uncertain. Trimming stripped 4 bases from V and 0 bases from J, with 8 bases between. Germline V gene sequence: CDR1 LNHNV, CDR2 YYDKDF (reference sequence). The CDR3 spans 14 residues.

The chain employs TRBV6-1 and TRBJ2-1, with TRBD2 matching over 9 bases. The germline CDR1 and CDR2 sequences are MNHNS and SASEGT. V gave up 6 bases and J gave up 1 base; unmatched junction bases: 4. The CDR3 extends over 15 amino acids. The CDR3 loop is CASSPLAGSYNEQFF. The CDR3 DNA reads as TGTGCCAGCAGCCCTCTAGCGGGGTCCTACAATGAGCAGTTCTTC.

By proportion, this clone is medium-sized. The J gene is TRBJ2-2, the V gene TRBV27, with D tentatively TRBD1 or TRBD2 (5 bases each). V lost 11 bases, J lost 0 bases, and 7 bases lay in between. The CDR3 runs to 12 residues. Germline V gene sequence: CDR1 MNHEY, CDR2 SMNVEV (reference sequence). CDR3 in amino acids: CAGTANTGELFF. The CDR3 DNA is TGTGCCGGGACCGCGAACACCGGGGAGCTGTTTTTT.

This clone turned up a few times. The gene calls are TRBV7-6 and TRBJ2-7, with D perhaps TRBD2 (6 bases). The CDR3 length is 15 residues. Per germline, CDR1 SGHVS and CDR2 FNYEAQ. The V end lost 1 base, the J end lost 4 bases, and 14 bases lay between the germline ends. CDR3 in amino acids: CASSLVGGQWYEQYF. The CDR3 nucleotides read TGTGCCAGCAGCTTAGTCGGGGGTCAATGGTACGAGCAGTACTTC.